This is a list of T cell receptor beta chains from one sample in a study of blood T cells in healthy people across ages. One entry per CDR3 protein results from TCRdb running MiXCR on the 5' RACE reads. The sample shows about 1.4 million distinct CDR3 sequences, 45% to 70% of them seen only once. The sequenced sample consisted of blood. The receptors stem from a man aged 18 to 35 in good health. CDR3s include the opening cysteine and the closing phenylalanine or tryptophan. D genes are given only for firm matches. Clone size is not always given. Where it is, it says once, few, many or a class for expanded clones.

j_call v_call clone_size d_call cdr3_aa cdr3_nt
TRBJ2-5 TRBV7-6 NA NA CASSLFLGREETQYF TGTGCCAGCAGCTTATTTTTGGGCAGGGAAGAGACCCAGTACTTC
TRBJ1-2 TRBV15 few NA CATSRALGVYGYTF TGTGCCACCAGCAGAGCACTAGGAGTCTATGGCTACACCTTC
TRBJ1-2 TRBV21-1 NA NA CASSRPGKDGYTF TGTGCCAGCAGCAGACCAGGGAAAGATGGCTACACCTTC
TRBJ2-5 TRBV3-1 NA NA CASSQTGEQETQYF TGTGCCAGCAGCCAAACGGGGGAACAAGAGACCCAGTACTTC
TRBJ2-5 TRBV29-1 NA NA CSVGYRGSETQYF TGCAGCGTGGGTTACCGTGGTAGCGAGACCCAGTACTTC
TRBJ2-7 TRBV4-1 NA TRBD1 CASSQGQGPEQYF TGCGCCAGCAGCCAGGGACAGGGGCCCGAGCAGTACTTC
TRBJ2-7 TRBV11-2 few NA CASRWGIGGPFYEQYF TGTGCCAGCAGATGGGGTATCGGAGGGCCTTTCTACGAGCAGTACTTC
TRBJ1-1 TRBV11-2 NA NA CASSLLTGQNTEAFF TGTGCCAGCAGCTTACTGACAGGCCAGAACACTGAAGCTTTCTTT
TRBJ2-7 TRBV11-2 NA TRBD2 CASSELAGSYEQYF TGTGCCAGCTCCGAATTAGCGGGATCTTACGAGCAGTACTTC
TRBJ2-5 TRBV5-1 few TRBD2 CASSPGLAGLGETQYF TGCGCCAGCAGCCCTGGACTAGCGGGTTTAGGAGAGACCCAGTACTTC
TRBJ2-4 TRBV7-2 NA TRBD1 CASSLGDRVQQYF TGTGCCAGCAGCTTAGGCGACAGGGTCCAGCAGTACTTC
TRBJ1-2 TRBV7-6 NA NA CASSPGLDYGYTF TGTGCCAGCAGCCCCGGATTGGACTATGGCTACACCTTC
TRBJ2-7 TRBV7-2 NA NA CASSFSPGGYEQYF TGTGCCAGCAGCTTTAGCCCCGGCGGCTACGAGCAGTACTTC
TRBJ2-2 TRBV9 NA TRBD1 CASSVPVDRPNTGELFF TGTGCCAGCAGCGTCCCCGTGGACAGGCCGAACACCGGGGAGCTGTTTTTT
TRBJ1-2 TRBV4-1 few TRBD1 CASSPTRAGGGGYTF TGCGCCAGCAGCCCAACGAGGGCAGGGGGCGGTGGCTACACCTTC
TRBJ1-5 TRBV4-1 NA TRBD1 CASSQGFSDLGGMGQPQHF TGCGCCAGCAGCCAAGGTTTTTCGGATTTAGGGGGCATGGGACAGCCCCAGCATTTT
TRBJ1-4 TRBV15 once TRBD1 CATSTGTELNEKLFF TGTGCCACCAGCACAGGGACAGAGCTGAATGAAAAACTGTTTTTT
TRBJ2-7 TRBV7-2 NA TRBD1 CASSLAGQGSGLLYEQYF TGTGCCAGCAGCTTAGCGGGACAGGGATCGGGACTACTCTACGAGCAGTACTTC
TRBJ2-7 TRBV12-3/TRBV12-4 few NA CASSLGVGGGEQYF TGTGCCAGCAGTTTAGGAGTGGGAGGCGGTGAGCAGTACTTC
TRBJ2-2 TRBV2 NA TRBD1 CASCGQGNTGELFF TGTGCCAGCTGCGGACAGGGTAACACCGGGGAGCTGTTTTTT
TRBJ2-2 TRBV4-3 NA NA CASSQAKPLHTGELFF TGCGCCAGCAGCCAAGCAAAACCCCTCCACACCGGGGAGCTGTTTTTT
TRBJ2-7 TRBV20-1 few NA CSASHNNLYEQYF TGCAGTGCTTCCCACAACAACCTCTACGAGCAGTACTTC
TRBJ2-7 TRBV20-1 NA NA CSASFFSDYEQYF TGCAGTGCTAGTTTTTTTTCAGACTACGAGCAGTACTTC
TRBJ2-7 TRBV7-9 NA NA CASSLARDHEQYF TGTGCCAGCAGCTTAGCCAGGGACCACGAGCAGTACTTC
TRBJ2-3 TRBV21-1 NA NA CASLKVFGDTQYF TGTGCCAGTCTAAAGGTGTTCGGGGATACGCAGTATTTT
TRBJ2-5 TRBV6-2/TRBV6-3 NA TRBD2 CASSYRPGLAGKETQYF TGTGCCAGCAGTTACAGACCGGGACTAGCGGGTAAAGAGACCCAGTACTTC
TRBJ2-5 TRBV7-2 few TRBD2 CASSNPRFSGPQETQYF TGTGCCAGCAGCAACCCACGCTTTAGCGGGCCCCAAGAGACCCAGTACTTC
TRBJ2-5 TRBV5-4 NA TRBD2 CASSLQAGAVETQYF TGTGCCAGCAGCCTTCAAGCGGGGGCGGTAGAGACCCAGTACTTC
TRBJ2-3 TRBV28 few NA CASSLSQARTDTQYF TGTGCCAGCAGTTTATCACAGGCCCGCACAGATACGCAGTATTTT
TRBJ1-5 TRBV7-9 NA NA CASSLESRPGRNQPQHF TGTGCCAGCAGCTTAGAATCCCGCCCGGGCCGCAATCAGCCCCAGCATTTT
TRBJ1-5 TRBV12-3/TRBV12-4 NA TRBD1 CASALDRGDQPQHF TGTGCCAGCGCCTTGGACAGGGGGGATCAGCCCCAGCATTTT
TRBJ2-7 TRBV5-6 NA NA CASSLGPGTNYEQYF TGTGCCAGCAGCTTGGGCCCCGGGACAAACTACGAGCAGTACTTC
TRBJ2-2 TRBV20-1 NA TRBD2 CSATSGLAGGANTGELFF TGCAGTGCTACCTCTGGGTTAGCGGGGGGAGCGAACACCGGGGAGCTGTTTTTT
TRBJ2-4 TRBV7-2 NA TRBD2 CASSLGVAGGREQYF TGTGCCAGCAGCTTAGGTGTAGCGGGGGGGAGAGAGCAGTACTTC
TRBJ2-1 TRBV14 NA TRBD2 CASSQESGRDNEQFF TGTGCCAGCAGCCAAGAGAGCGGGAGGGACAATGAGCAGTTCTTC
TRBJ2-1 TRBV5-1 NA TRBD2 CASSTELAGVYNEQFF TGCGCCAGCAGCACGGAACTAGCGGGGGTCTACAATGAGCAGTTCTTC
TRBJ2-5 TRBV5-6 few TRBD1 CASSAGTARQETQYF TGTGCCAGCAGCGCAGGGACAGCGAGACAAGAGACCCAGTACTTC
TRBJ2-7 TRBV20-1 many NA CRLSLKKGLNYEQYF TGCAGGTTGTCGCTTAAAAAGGGACTCAACTACGAGCAGTACTTC
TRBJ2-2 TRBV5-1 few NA CASSETGPGELFF TGCGCCAGCAGCGAAACAGGGCCCGGGGAGCTGTTTTTT
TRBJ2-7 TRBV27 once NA CASGSQSSYEQYF TGTGCCAGCGGTTCACAGAGTTCCTACGAGCAGTACTTC
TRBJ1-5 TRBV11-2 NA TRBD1 CASSLRESGGPDQPQHF TGTGCCAGCAGCCTCCGGGAGTCAGGGGGGCCGGATCAGCCCCAGCATTTT